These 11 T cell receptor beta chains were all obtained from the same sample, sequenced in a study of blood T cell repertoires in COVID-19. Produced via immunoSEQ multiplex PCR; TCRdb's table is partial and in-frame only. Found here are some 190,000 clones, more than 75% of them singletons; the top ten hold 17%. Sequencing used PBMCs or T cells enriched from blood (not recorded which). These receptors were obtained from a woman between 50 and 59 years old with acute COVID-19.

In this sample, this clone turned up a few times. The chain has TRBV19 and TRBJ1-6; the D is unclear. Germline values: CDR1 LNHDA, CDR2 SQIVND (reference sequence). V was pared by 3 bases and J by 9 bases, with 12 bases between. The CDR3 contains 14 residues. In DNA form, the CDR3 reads TGTGCCAGTAGTATCTTGGCACCGGGTTCACCCCTCCACTTT. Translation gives CASSILAPGSPLHF.

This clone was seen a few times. CDR3 in amino acids: CASSEAYGRANTEAFF. The DNA of the CDR3 is TGTGCCAGCAGTGAAGCTTACGGCAGGGCGAACACTGAAGCTTTCTTT. The rearrangement joins TRBV6-1 to TRBJ1-1; weak D call: TRBD1 (5 bases). Germline CDR1 is MNHNS and CDR2 is SASEGT. Trimming stripped 0 bases from V and 1 base from J, with 12 bases between. This CDR3 spans 16 amino acids.

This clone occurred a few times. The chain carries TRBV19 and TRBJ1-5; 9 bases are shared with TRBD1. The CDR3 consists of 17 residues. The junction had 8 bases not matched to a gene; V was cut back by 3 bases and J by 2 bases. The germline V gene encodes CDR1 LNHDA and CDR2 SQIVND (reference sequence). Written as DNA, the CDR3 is TGTGCCAGTAGTATCGGGGACAGGGATGGTGGCAATCAGCCCCAGCATTTT. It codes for CASSIGDRDGGNQPQHF. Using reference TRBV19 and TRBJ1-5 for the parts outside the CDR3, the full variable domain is DGGITQSPKYLFRKEGQNVTLSCEQNLNHDAMYWYRQDPGQGLRLIYYSQIVNDFQKGDIAEGYSVSREKKESFPLTVTSAQKNPTAFYLCASSIGDRDGGNQPQHFGDGTRLSIL.

CDR3 protein: CASSMGPGHARFFQNTEAFF. CDR3 bases: TGTGCCAGTAGCATGGGCCCGGGACACGCACGCTTTTTTCAGAACACTGAAGCTTTCTTT. The rearrangement uses TRBV19 and TRBJ1-1, with D perhaps TRBD1 (6 bases). The CDR3 is made up of 20 amino acids. CDR1 is LNHDA, CDR2 SQIVND, per germline (reference sequence). V was trimmed by 6 bases and J by 1 base, leaving 30 bases between them.

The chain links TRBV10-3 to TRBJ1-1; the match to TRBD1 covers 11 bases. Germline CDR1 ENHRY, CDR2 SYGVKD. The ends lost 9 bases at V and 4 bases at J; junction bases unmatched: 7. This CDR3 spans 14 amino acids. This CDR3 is CAIGQGAWSTEAFF. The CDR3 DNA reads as TGTGCCATTGGACAGGGGGCTTGGAGCACTGAAGCTTTCTTT.

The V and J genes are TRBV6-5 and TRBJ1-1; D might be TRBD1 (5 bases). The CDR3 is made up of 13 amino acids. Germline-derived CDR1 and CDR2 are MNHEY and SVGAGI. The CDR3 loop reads CAASRAYRAEAFF. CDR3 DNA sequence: TGTGCGGCGAGCAGGGCCTACCGCGCTGAAGCTTTCTTT.

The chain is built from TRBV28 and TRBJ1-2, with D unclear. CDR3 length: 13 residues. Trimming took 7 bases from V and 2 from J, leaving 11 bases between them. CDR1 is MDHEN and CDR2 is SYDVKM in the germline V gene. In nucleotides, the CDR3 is TGTGCCAGCACCGTAACACAGAACTATGGCTACACCTTC. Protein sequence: CASTVTQNYGYTF.

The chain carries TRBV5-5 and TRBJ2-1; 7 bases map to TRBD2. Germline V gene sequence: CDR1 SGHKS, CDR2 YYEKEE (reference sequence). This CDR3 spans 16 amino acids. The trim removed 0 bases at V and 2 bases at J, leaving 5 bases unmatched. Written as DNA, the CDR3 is TGTGCCAGCAGCTTGGCTACTAGCGTCCCCTACAATGAGCAGTTCTTC. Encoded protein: CASSLATSVPYNEQFF.

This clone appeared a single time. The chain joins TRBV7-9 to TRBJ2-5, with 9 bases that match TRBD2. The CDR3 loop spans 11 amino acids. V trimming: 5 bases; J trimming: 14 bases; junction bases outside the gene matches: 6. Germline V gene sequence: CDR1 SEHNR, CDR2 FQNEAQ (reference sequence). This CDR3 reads CASSAGLAFYF. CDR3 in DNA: TGTGCCAGCAGCGCCGGACTAGCGTTCTACTTC.

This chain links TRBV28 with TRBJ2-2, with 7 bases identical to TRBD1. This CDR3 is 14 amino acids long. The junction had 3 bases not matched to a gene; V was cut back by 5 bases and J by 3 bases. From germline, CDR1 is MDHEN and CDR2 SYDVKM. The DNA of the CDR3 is TGTGCCAGCAGTCCGGGACAGCACACCGGGGAGCTGTTTTTT. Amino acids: CASSPGQHTGELFF.

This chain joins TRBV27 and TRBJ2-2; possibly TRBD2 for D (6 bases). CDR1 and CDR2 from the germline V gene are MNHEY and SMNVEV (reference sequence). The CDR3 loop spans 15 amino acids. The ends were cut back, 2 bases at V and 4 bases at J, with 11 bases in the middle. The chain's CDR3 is CASSLRGTATGELFF. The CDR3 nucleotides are TGTGCCAGCAGTTTACGGGGGACGGCCACCGGGGAGCTGTTTTTT.